Below are 15 T cell receptor beta chains sequenced from a single sample in a study of cytomegalovirus exposure and HLA in healthy donors. Vbeta (60) and Jbeta (13) primers were used in the PCR. The method was immunoSEQ multiplex PCR; TCRdb's version includes in-frame clones alone and lacks a portion of them. The sample lists approximately 200,000 clones, nearly 80% occurring once. Sequencing was done on a sample of PBMCs. The receptors come from a woman aged 25 to 39 in good health and CMV-seropositive.

The chain employs TRBV2 and TRBJ1-1; 9 nucleotides match TRBD1. Germline V gene sequence: CDR1 SNHLY, CDR2 FYNNEI. J was trimmed by 5 bases and V by 2 bases; bases with no gene match: 6. CDR3 size: 15 residues. This CDR3 reads CASSEQTGGYTEAFF. The CDR3 bases are TGTGCCAGCAGTGAACAAACAGGGGGCTATACTGAAGCTTTCTTT.

This clone showed up just a few times. The rearrangement joins TRBV7-9 to TRBJ1-5; 9 nucleotides agree with TRBD1. The germline gives CDR1 SEHNR, CDR2 FQNEAQ (reference sequence). V trimming: 5 bases; J trimming: 1 base; junction bases outside the gene matches: 6. The CDR3 extends over 16 amino acids. Here the CDR3 DNA reads TGTGCCAGCAGCCAGGGACAGGGATTGAGCAATCAGCCCCAGCATTTT. Its protein is CASSQGQGLSNQPQHF.

This clone was found a few times. V gene TRBV28 combines with J gene TRBJ2-7, with TRBD2 matching over 9 bases. Germline lookup yields CDR1 MDHEN and CDR2 SYDVKM. The trim removed 0 bases at V and 5 bases at J, leaving 5 bases unmatched. The CDR3 extends over 15 amino acids. This chain's CDR3 is CASSLWDSGSHEQYF. Here the CDR3 DNA reads TGTGCCAGCAGTTTATGGGATAGCGGGAGCCACGAGCAGTACTTC.

The gene calls are TRBV27 and TRBJ1-4; D ambiguous. CDR3 length: 13 amino acids. Trimming pared 0 bases from V and 14 bases from J, leaving 13 bases between. The germline V gene encodes CDR1 MNHEY and CDR2 SMNVEV (reference sequence). In nucleotides, the CDR3 is TGTGCCAGCAGTTTATCTTCCGGCGGGCCGCTGTTTTTT. It yields the protein CASSLSSGGPLFF.

This clone was observed a single time. Other DNA sequences from this sample encode an identical CDR3 as well. This chain connects TRBV5-1 to TRBJ2-1; TRBD1 agrees at 7 bases. Germline V CDR1 and CDR2: SGHRS, YFSETQ. The CDR3 has 13 amino acids. V lost 5 bases to trimming and J lost 9 bases; unmatched junction nucleotides: 8. This CDR3 is CASSPDRVGEQFF. The CDR3 nucleotides are TGCGCCAGCAGTCCTGACAGGGTAGGTGAGCAGTTCTTC.

The chain is built from TRBV20-1 and TRBJ1-2; unclear D gene. Trimming took 1 base from V and 8 from J, leaving 8 bases between them. Germline CDR1 reads DFQATT; CDR2 reads SNEGSKA (reference sequence). CDR3 size: 11 residues. CDR3 bases: TGCAGTGCTAGAGCCGCGAAGGGCTACACCTTC. Protein product: CSARAAKGYTF.

The genes are TRBV27 and TRBJ2-1; D is possibly TRBD2 (7 bases). The CDR3 extends over 15 amino acids. Trimming removed 8 bases at V and 1 base at J, with 15 bases between. The germline V gene has CDR1 MNHEY and CDR2 SMNVEV (reference sequence). This CDR3 reads CASFRGGRSYNEQFF. CDR3 sequence (DNA): TGTGCCAGCTTTAGGGGGGGTCGTTCCTACAATGAGCAGTTCTTC.

This clone was recorded a few times. The chain carries TRBV6-5 and TRBJ1-4, with 9 bases fitting TRBD1. CDR1 MNHEY and CDR2 SVGAGI come from the germline V gene. The CDR3 consists of 14 residues. V lost 4 bases to trimming and J lost 8 bases; unmatched junction nucleotides: 5. The CDR3 sequence is CASSWGGQGEKLFF. The CDR3 DNA follows: TGTGCCAGCAGTTGGGGTGGACAGGGGGAAAAACTGTTTTTT.

J is TRBJ2-1 and V is TRBV27, with 11 bases aligning to TRBD2. Trimming took 2 bases from V and 8 from J; bases not matched to a gene: 5. The CDR3 is made up of 15 amino acids. Looked up from germline, CDR1 is MNHEY and CDR2 is SMNVEV (reference sequence). CDR3 residues: CASSLRLAGGYEQFF. In DNA form, the CDR3 reads TGTGCCAGCAGTTTACGGCTAGCGGGGGGTTATGAGCAGTTCTTC.

The chain couples TRBV7-8 to TRBJ1-1; D gene unclear. This CDR3 contains 15 residues. Between the trimmed V and J ends, which lost 1 base and 11 bases, there was a span of 20 bases. CDR1 SGHVS and CDR2 FQNEAQ come from the germline V gene. CDR3 residues: CASSLGPRLEPAAFF. CDR3 DNA sequence: TGTGCCAGCAGCTTAGGGCCAAGACTGGAGCCGGCGGCTTTCTTT.

This clone occurred once. The chain links TRBV7-9 to TRBJ1-2; D gene ambiguous. V lost 4 bases to trimming and J lost 6 bases, with 24 bases between them. This CDR3 comprises 17 residues. Germline CDR1 is SEHNR and CDR2 is FQNEAQ (reference sequence). The CDR3 loop reads CASSSGAARRESHGYTF. The CDR3 nucleotides read TGTGCCAGCAGCTCGGGAGCCGCAAGGAGGGAAAGTCATGGCTACACCTTC.

Only one count was recorded for this clone. The J gene is TRBJ2-3, the V gene TRBV6-5, with 11 bases that match TRBD2. CDR1 and CDR2 from the germline V gene are MNHEY and SVGAGI. V lost 6 bases, J lost 5 bases, and 4 bases stayed unmatched. The CDR3 extends over 14 amino acids. For the CDR3, the DNA is TGTGCCAGCAGCAGGGGACTAGCGGTAGATACGCAGTATTTT. It translates to CASSRGLAVDTQYF.

V is TRBV7-9 and J is TRBJ1-4; 8 bases map to TRBD1. The CDR3 extends over 16 amino acids. Germline loops: CDR1 SEHNR, CDR2 FQNEAQ (reference sequence). V lost 1 base to trimming and J lost 0 bases; unmatched junction nucleotides: 1. The CDR3 region is CASSLGTGTTNEKLFF. The CDR3 DNA is TGTGCCAGCAGCTTAGGGACAGGGACAACTAATGAAAAACTGTTTTTT.

The V call is TRBV10-3, the J call TRBJ2-6; a possible D gene is TRBD1 (5 bases). Per germline, CDR1 ENHRY and CDR2 SYGVKD. V gave up 3 bases and J gave up 0 bases, with 15 bases separating them. CDR3 size: 18 residues. CDR3: CAISEGAVWGSGANVLTF. CDR3 bases: TGTGCCATCAGTGAAGGGGCTGTTTGGGGCTCTGGGGCCAACGTCCTGACTTTC.

The rearrangement links TRBV13 to TRBJ2-7; weak D call: TRBD2 (6 bases). The ends were cut back, 1 base at V and 0 bases at J, with 16 bases in the middle. Germline loops: CDR1 PRHDT, CDR2 FYEKMQ (reference sequence). The length of the CDR3 is 17 residues. CDR3 loop: CASSLAEGRPSSYEQYF. The DNA for the CDR3 is TGTGCCAGCAGCTTAGCGGAGGGGCGGCCTAGCTCCTACGAGCAGTACTTC.